A selection of T cell receptor beta chains follows, all from one sample in a study of PD-1 blockade in classical Hodgkin lymphoma. Sequencing was performed with immunoSEQ multiplex PCR; in TCRdb, only in-frame clones are kept and a portion is missing. Here the sample spans 20,000 to 25,000 clones, roughly 86% being singletons. The sequenced sample was peripheral blood mononuclear cells (PBMCs), obtained before the fourth cycle of nivolumab. The receptors were sampled from a human donor with classical Hodgkin lymphoma. Both conserved end residues are part of each CDR3. A D gene is named only where the DNA matches it firmly. Clone size is shown for a subset of rows, as once, few, many or a class of expanded clone.

d_gene: -
abundance: -
v_gene: TRBV6-6
j_gene: TRBJ1-3
CDR3aa: CASTAGAKGNTIYF
CDR3nt: TGTGCCAGCACCGCTGGGGCGAAGGGGAACACCATATATTTT

d_gene: TRBD2
abundance: -
v_gene: TRBV7-8
j_gene: TRBJ2-7
CDR3aa: CASSIQGTSGRATEQYF
CDR3nt: TGTGCCAGCAGCATCCAGGGAACTAGCGGGAGGGCCACCGAGCAGTACTTC

d_gene: -
abundance: -
v_gene: TRBV11-2
j_gene: TRBJ1-2
CDR3aa: CASSWGGDHYGYTF
CDR3nt: TGTGCCAGCAGCTGGGGGGGAGATCACTATGGCTACACCTTC

d_gene: -
abundance: -
v_gene: TRBV7-9
j_gene: TRBJ1-3
CDR3aa: CASRSGGFGNTIYF
CDR3nt: TGTGCCAGCAGGAGCGGGGGATTCGGAAACACCATATATTTT

d_gene: TRBD2
abundance: -
v_gene: TRBV4-1
j_gene: TRBJ2-7
CDR3aa: CASSQVGQREGDEQYF
CDR3nt: TGCGCCAGCAGCCAAGTTGGCCAGCGGGAGGGAGACGAGCAGTACTTC

d_gene: -
abundance: -
v_gene: TRBV5-1
j_gene: TRBJ2-6
CDR3aa: CASSSQSSGANVLTF
CDR3nt: TGCGCCAGCAGCTCACAGAGCTCTGGGGCCAACGTCCTGACTTTC

d_gene: -
abundance: -
v_gene: TRBV11-3
j_gene: TRBJ1-4
CDR3aa: CASSLHLGGQTNEKLFF
CDR3nt: TGTGCCAGCAGCTTACACCTGGGGGGGCAGACTAATGAAAAACTGTTTTTT

d_gene: -
abundance: -
v_gene: TRBV6-6
j_gene: TRBJ1-3
CDR3aa: CASSQQTDGNTIYF
CDR3nt: TGTGCCAGCAGCCAGCAGACGGATGGAAACACCATATATTTT

d_gene: -
abundance: -
v_gene: TRBV5-1
j_gene: TRBJ1-3
CDR3aa: CASSPGGAGNTIYF
CDR3nt: TGCGCCAGCAGCCCGGGGGGAGCTGGAAACACCATATATTTT

d_gene: -
abundance: -
v_gene: TRBV5-8
j_gene: TRBJ2-7
CDR3aa: CASSLNPGIYEQYF
CDR3nt: TGTGCCAGCAGCTTGAACCCAGGTATTTACGAGCAGTACTTC

d_gene: TRBD2
abundance: -
v_gene: TRBV28
j_gene: TRBJ2-1
CDR3aa: CASSNSGGVSYNEQFF
CDR3nt: TGTGCCAGCAGTAATAGCGGGGGGGTCTCCTACAATGAGCAGTTCTTC

d_gene: -
abundance: -
v_gene: TRBV6-5
j_gene: TRBJ1-1
CDR3aa: CASSYDGGPDTEAFF
CDR3nt: TGTGCCAGCAGTTACGACGGGGGACCGGACACTGAAGCTTTCTTT

d_gene: TRBD2
abundance: -
v_gene: TRBV11-2
j_gene: TRBJ2-1
CDR3aa: CASSLLGGIDNEQFF
CDR3nt: TGTGCCAGCAGCTTATTGGGGGGGATCGACAATGAGCAGTTCTTC

d_gene: TRBD2
abundance: -
v_gene: TRBV18
j_gene: TRBJ2-7
CDR3aa: CASSLSGLAGGSAYEQYF
CDR3nt: TGTGCCAGCTCACTCAGTGGGCTAGCGGGAGGTTCGGCCTACGAGCAGTACTTC

d_gene: TRBD1
abundance: -
v_gene: TRBV5-1
j_gene: TRBJ1-1
CDR3aa: CASRSTGTSEAFF
CDR3nt: TGCGCCAGCAGGTCGACAGGGACCAGTGAAGCTTTCTTT

d_gene: -
abundance: many
v_gene: TRBV2
j_gene: TRBJ1-2
CDR3aa: CASILVGADGYTF
CDR3nt: TGTGCCAGCATCTTAGTGGGGGCGGATGGCTACACCTTC

d_gene: -
abundance: -
v_gene: TRBV18
j_gene: TRBJ1-6
CDR3aa: CASSPRAESSPLHF
CDR3nt: TGTGCCAGCTCACCGAGGGCGGAGAGTTCACCCCTCCACTTT

d_gene: TRBD1
abundance: -
v_gene: TRBV9
j_gene: TRBJ2-2
CDR3aa: CASSATGGAGGELFF
CDR3nt: TGTGCCAGCAGCGCTACAGGGGGCGCAGGCGGGGAGCTGTTTTTT

d_gene: TRBD1
abundance: -
v_gene: TRBV2
j_gene: TRBJ2-1
CDR3aa: CASSEDRAMYNEQFF
CDR3nt: TGTGCCAGCAGTGAGGACAGGGCCATGTACAATGAGCAGTTCTTC

d_gene: TRBD1
abundance: -
v_gene: TRBV25-1
j_gene: TRBJ1-2
CDR3aa: CASTLGQGYGYTF
CDR3nt: TGTGCCAGTACACTCGGACAGGGCTATGGCTACACCTTC

d_gene: -
abundance: -
v_gene: TRBV7-3
j_gene: TRBJ1-1
CDR3aa: CASSPDSGWRTEAFF
CDR3nt: TGTGCCAGCAGCCCGGACTCGGGTTGGAGGACTGAAGCTTTCTTT

d_gene: TRBD1
abundance: few
v_gene: TRBV5-6
j_gene: TRBJ2-7
CDR3aa: CASSLGAGGSYEQYF
CDR3nt: TGTGCCAGCAGCTTGGGGGCAGGGGGCTCCTACGAGCAGTACTTC

d_gene: -
abundance: -
v_gene: TRBV5-6
j_gene: TRBJ2-2
CDR3aa: CASSLVPDGELFF
CDR3nt: TGTGCCAGCAGCTTGGTCCCTGACGGGGAGCTGTTTTTT

d_gene: -
abundance: -
v_gene: TRBV27
j_gene: TRBJ1-2
CDR3aa: CASSPRFGRINYGYTF
CDR3nt: TGTGCCAGCAGTCCCCGTTTCGGCCGGATTAACTATGGCTACACCTTC

d_gene: TRBD1
abundance: -
v_gene: TRBV5-4
j_gene: TRBJ2-7
CDR3aa: CASSSLKTGSFYEQYF
CDR3nt: TGTGCCAGCAGCTCATTAAAGACAGGGAGCTTCTACGAGCAGTACTTC

d_gene: -
abundance: -
v_gene: TRBV5-4
j_gene: TRBJ2-1
CDR3aa: CASSLYKGGVSYNEQFF
CDR3nt: TGTGCCAGCAGCCTCTATAAAGGGGGTGTATCCTACAATGAGCAGTTCTTC

d_gene: -
abundance: -
v_gene: TRBV5-1
j_gene: TRBJ2-5
CDR3aa: CASSLPAPGVETQYF
CDR3nt: TGCGCCAGCAGCTTACCGGCCCCCGGGGTGGAGACCCAGTACTTC

d_gene: -
abundance: -
v_gene: TRBV7-2
j_gene: TRBJ1-5
CDR3aa: CASSLGQGSWGQPQHF
CDR3nt: TGTGCCAGCAGCTTAGGCCAGGGATCGTGGGGTCAGCCCCAGCATTTT

d_gene: -
abundance: -
v_gene: TRBV10-2
j_gene: TRBJ1-5
CDR3aa: CASSEQGSRQPQHF
CDR3nt: TGCGCCAGCAGTGAACAGGGTTCGCGTCAGCCCCAGCATTTT

d_gene: TRBD1
abundance: few
v_gene: TRBV14
j_gene: TRBJ1-1
CDR3aa: CASSFRTGLMNTEAFF
CDR3nt: TGTGCCAGCAGCTTTCGGACAGGCCTGATGAACACTGAAGCTTTCTTT

d_gene: -
abundance: -
v_gene: TRBV28
j_gene: TRBJ2-7
CDR3aa: CASSLKWQGTYEQYF
CDR3nt: TGTGCCAGCAGTTTAAAGTGGCAGGGAACCTACGAGCAGTACTTC

d_gene: -
abundance: -
v_gene: TRBV30
j_gene: TRBJ2-7
CDR3aa: CAWAYSYEQYF
CDR3nt: TGTGCCTGGGCCTACTCCTACGAGCAGTACTTC

d_gene: TRBD2
abundance: -
v_gene: TRBV5-1
j_gene: TRBJ2-7
CDR3aa: CASTIDGGASYEQYF
CDR3nt: TGCGCCAGCACAATTGACGGGGGGGCTTCCTACGAGCAGTACTTC

d_gene: TRBD1
abundance: -
v_gene: TRBV5-1
j_gene: TRBJ1-1
CDR3aa: CASSGPRGSDTEAFF
CDR3nt: TGCGCCAGCAGCGGGCCCAGGGGGTCAGACACTGAAGCTTTCTTT

d_gene: -
abundance: -
v_gene: TRBV7-8
j_gene: TRBJ1-5
CDR3aa: CASSLVGRQPYSNQPQHF
CDR3nt: TGTGCCAGCAGCTTAGTGGGGAGACAGCCCTATAGCAATCAGCCCCAGCATTTT

d_gene: TRBD2
abundance: -
v_gene: TRBV5-1
j_gene: TRBJ2-7
CDR3aa: CASSLGWGLEIYEQYF
CDR3nt: TGCGCCAGCAGCTTGGGTTGGGGACTAGAGATCTACGAGCAGTACTTC

d_gene: TRBD1
abundance: -
v_gene: TRBV2
j_gene: TRBJ2-7
CDR3aa: CASSFDRGPFFVEQYF
CDR3nt: TGTGCCAGCAGTTTTGACAGGGGGCCTTTCTTCGTGGAGCAGTACTTC

d_gene: -
abundance: -
v_gene: TRBV5-4
j_gene: TRBJ1-5
CDR3aa: CASSLLPVLRHQPQHF
CDR3nt: TGTGCCAGCAGCTTACTACCAGTTTTACGACATCAGCCCCAGCATTTT

d_gene: -
abundance: -
v_gene: TRBV6-6
j_gene: TRBJ2-7
CDR3aa: CASNRESYYEQYF
CDR3nt: TGTGCCAGCAATCGCGAGTCCTACTACGAGCAGTACTTC

d_gene: -
abundance: -
v_gene: TRBV4-1
j_gene: TRBJ1-5
CDR3aa: CASSQDNNRAFSQPQHF
CDR3nt: TGCGCCAGCAGCCAAGATAATAACAGGGCGTTCAGTCAGCCCCAGCATTTT